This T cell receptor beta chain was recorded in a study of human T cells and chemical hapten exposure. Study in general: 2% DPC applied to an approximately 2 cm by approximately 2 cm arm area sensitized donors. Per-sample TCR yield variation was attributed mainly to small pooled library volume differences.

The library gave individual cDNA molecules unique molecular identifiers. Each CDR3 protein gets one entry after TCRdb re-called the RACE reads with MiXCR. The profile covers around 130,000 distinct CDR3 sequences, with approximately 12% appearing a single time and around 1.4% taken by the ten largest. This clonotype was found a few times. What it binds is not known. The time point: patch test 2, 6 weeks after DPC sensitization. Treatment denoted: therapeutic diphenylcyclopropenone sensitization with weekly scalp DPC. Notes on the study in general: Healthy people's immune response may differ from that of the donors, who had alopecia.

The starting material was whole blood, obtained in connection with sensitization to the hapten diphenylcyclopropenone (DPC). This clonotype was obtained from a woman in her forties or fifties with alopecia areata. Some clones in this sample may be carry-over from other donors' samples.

The CDR3 protein is CASSLARAGASHEQFF. The DNA for the CDR3 is TGTGCCAGCAGTTTAGCGCGGGCGGGAGCTAGCCATGAGCAGTTCTTC. The chain has TRBV12-3 or TRBV12-4 and TRBJ2-1; 7 nucleotides align to TRBD2. The CDR3 runs to 16 residues. V lost 0 bases, J lost 8 bases, and 10 bases stayed unmatched.